Presented here are 3 T cell receptor beta chains from one specimen sequenced in a study of glioma-infiltrating T cells after dendritic cell vaccination. Assay: immunoSEQ multiplex PCR; the TCRdb copy retains only in-frame clones and omits some. The profile covers under 100,000 clones, with 70% to 90% appearing a single time and roughly 3.1% taken by the ten largest. The material was blood, obtained before dendritic cell vaccination. The origin of the receptors is a human donor with glioblastoma.

The chain employs TRBV29-1 and TRBJ2-5; possibly TRBD1 for D (5 bases). The J call may be wrong; the DNA end is better matched by TRBJ2-7. The CDR3 extends over 14 amino acids. The germline V gene has CDR1 SQVTM and CDR2 ANQGSEA. Here the CDR3 reads CSVDAGSPSYEQYF. The DNA for the CDR3 is TGCAGCGTTGATGCAGGGTCCCCCTCCTACGAGCAGTACTTC.

The chain has TRBV5-4 and TRBJ2-5; 8 nucleotides line up with TRBD1. The CDR3 runs to 15 residues. V lost 4 bases, J lost 5 bases, and 10 bases stayed unmatched. In germline, CDR1 is SGHNT, CDR2 YYREEE (reference sequence). CDR3 in amino acids: CASSTIGQGRETQYF. The CDR3, as DNA: TGTGCCAGCAGCACCATTGGACAGGGTCGGGAGACCCAGTACTTC.

The V and J genes are TRBV7-3 and TRBJ2-6, with D possibly being TRBD1 (5 bases). This CDR3 comprises 13 residues. The V and J ends lost 6 bases and 4 bases respectively, with 7 bases between them. Germline V gives CDR1 SGHTA, CDR2 FQGTGA. CDR3 in amino acids: CASRGPGANVLTF. Written as DNA, the CDR3 is TGTGCCAGCAGGGGGCCAGGGGCCAACGTCCTGACTTTC.